A selection of T cell receptor beta chains follows, all from one sample in a study of beta chain features in type 1 diabetes. This table comes from immunoSEQ multiplex PCR, and its TCRdb copy is limited to in-frame clones, with some not included. The sample lists around 330,000 clones, 11% occurring once. The sample consisted of naive CD4+ T cells from blood. These receptors were obtained from a woman aged 25 to 39 in good health. Both conserved end residues are part of each CDR3. D genes are given only for firm matches. A clone size is listed for some rows: how often the clone was seen (once, few, many), or a class if it is expanded.

size	J	D	V	DNA	CDR3
-	TRBJ1-2	-	TRBV6-6	TGTGCCAGCAGTTACCGGGGGGCGGAAAACTATGGCTACACCTTC	CASSYRGAENYGYTF
-	TRBJ1-2	TRBD1	TRBV19	TGTGCCAGTACCCCGGACAGGGCTGGGTATGGCTACACCTTC	CASTPDRAGYGYTF
-	TRBJ2-7	-	TRBV7-9	TGTGCCAGCAGCTCCCGTCGGGGATCCAGCTCCTACGAGCAGTACTTC	CASSSRRGSSSYEQYF
-	TRBJ2-5	TRBD1	TRBV23-1	TGCGCCAGCAAAACAGACAGGGGACAAGAGACCCAGTACTTC	CASKTDRGQETQYF
-	TRBJ2-7	TRBD1	TRBV5-1	TGCGCCAGCAGCTCGGGACAGGGGAATAACGAGCAGTACTTC	CASSSGQGNNEQYF
few	TRBJ2-1	-	TRBV28	TGTGCCAGCAGTGGGGGCGGGGAGGGCCGCAATGAGCAGTTCTTC	CASSGGGEGRNEQFF
few	TRBJ2-1	TRBD2	TRBV15	TGTGCCACCAGCCACGTAGCGGGAGCTGGTAATGAGCAGTTCTTC	CATSHVAGAGNEQFF
few	TRBJ2-3	TRBD1	TRBV11-1	TGTGCCAGCAGCATTTCAACAGGGGGAGGCACAGATACGCAGTATTTT	CASSISTGGGTDTQYF
few	TRBJ2-5	-	TRBV7-2	TGTGCCAGCAGCTTAGGAATCGCGGAGGAGACCCAGTACTTC	CASSLGIAEETQYF
few	TRBJ2-1	TRBD1	TRBV7-2	TGTGCCAGCAGCTTTCCTGGGACAGGGAGGGCCTACAATGAGCAGTTCTTC	CASSFPGTGRAYNEQFF
few	TRBJ1-4	-	TRBV2	TGTGCCAGCAGGGCAGGTCTCGAAAAACTGTTTTTT	CASRAGLEKLFF
-	TRBJ2-3	-	TRBV18	TGTGCCAGCTCACCCCCGGTACTAACAGATACGCAGTATTTT	CASSPPVLTDTQYF
-	TRBJ2-1	TRBD2	TRBV14	TGTGCCAGCAGCCGAGACCTTAGCGGGATGGGGTACAATGAGCAGTTCTTC	CASSRDLSGMGYNEQFF
few	TRBJ1-1	-	TRBV9	TGTGCCAGCAGCCGCACGGAGGCTCCCTACACTGAAGCTTTCTTT	CASSRTEAPYTEAFF
-	TRBJ2-7	-	TRBV6-5	TGTGCCAGCAGTCCTATTAACAGGGTACCCTACGAGCAGTACTTC	CASSPINRVPYEQYF
-	TRBJ1-2	-	TRBV30	TGTGCCTGGAGCCAGACCAGGATGGATGGCTACACCTTC	CAWSQTRMDGYTF
-	TRBJ2-3	TRBD2	TRBV19	TGTGCCAGTAGTCCGGGACTAGCGGGAGTGTATACGCAGTATTTT	CASSPGLAGVYTQYF
few	TRBJ1-2	TRBD1	TRBV11-1	TGTGCCAGCAGCTTAGCCCGGACAGGGAGTGGCTACACCTTC	CASSLARTGSGYTF
few	TRBJ2-7	TRBD1	TRBV23-1	TGCGCCAGCAGTAATAGGGGACAGATGACGGTCGAGCAGTACTTC	CASSNRGQMTVEQYF
few	TRBJ2-1	TRBD2	TRBV27	TGTGCCAGCAGACTCGGGACTAGCGGGACAAATGAGCAGTTCTTC	CASRLGTSGTNEQFF
-	TRBJ2-5	TRBD1	TRBV28	TGTGCCAGCAGTCTCAACAGGGGAGAGACCCAGTACTTC	CASSLNRGETQYF
-	TRBJ2-7	-	TRBV10-2	TGCGCCAGCAGTGAGCCCGGCGGTCAGCAGTACTTC	CASSEPGGQQYF
-	TRBJ2-2	TRBD2	TRBV5-4	TGTGCCAGCAGCTTGTCTCTAGCGGCTTCCGGGGAGCTGTTTTTT	CASSLSLAASGELFF
few	TRBJ2-1	-	TRBV27	TGTGCCAGCAGTCGCGGACAAACCTACAATGAGCAGTTCTTC	CASSRGQTYNEQFF
-	TRBJ2-7	-	TRBV29-1	TGCAGCGTTGAAAGGGGTTACGAGCAGTACTTC	CSVERGYEQYF
few	TRBJ2-3	TRBD2	TRBV30	TGTGCCTGGATATTAGCGGGAGGTGGAGATACGCAGTATTTT	CAWILAGGGDTQYF
-	TRBJ2-3	TRBD2	TRBV7-9	TGTGCCAGCAGCTTAGCGATGACTAGCGGAGCGGATACGCAGTATTTT	CASSLAMTSGADTQYF
few	TRBJ1-2	-	TRBV10-3	TGTGCCATCTGGTCAACAGGGTCTGGCTACACCTTC	CAIWSTGSGYTF
-	TRBJ2-3	TRBD2	TRBV7-3	TGTGCCAGCAGCTTAGCGGGACTAGCGGCTAGCACAGATACGCAGTATTTT	CASSLAGLAASTDTQYF
-	TRBJ2-2	TRBD1	TRBV29-1	TGCAGTGGACAGGGGCCCTCGGACACCGGGGAGCTGTTTTTT	CSGQGPSDTGELFF
few	TRBJ2-2	TRBD1	TRBV28	TGTGCCAGCAGCCAAGGGACAGGCACCGGGGAGCTGTTTTTT	CASSQGTGTGELFF
-	TRBJ2-7	-	TRBV7-2	TGTGCCAGCAGCGTGGACTGGTCGGGTACCGAGCAGTACTTC	CASSVDWSGTEQYF
-	TRBJ2-3	TRBD2	TRBV9	TGTGCCAGCAGGGCTAGCGGTTCTAGCACAGATACGCAGTATTTT	CASRASGSSTDTQYF
few	TRBJ2-3	-	TRBV29-1	TGCAGCGCACGGACTCGGACAGATACGCAGTATTTT	CSARTRTDTQYF
-	TRBJ2-3	-	TRBV30	TGTGCCTGGAGTGTATCAGGGTCCACAGATACGCAGTATTTT	CAWSVSGSTDTQYF
many	TRBJ2-2	-	TRBV5-4	TGTGCCAGCAGCTTGGGACAGAACACCGGGGAGCTGTTTTTT	CASSLGQNTGELFF
few	TRBJ2-7	TRBD1	TRBV4-2	TGTGCCAGCAGCCAAGCCGGGACAGGTAATGGTCACGAGCAGTACTTC	CASSQAGTGNGHEQYF
few	TRBJ2-1	TRBD2	TRBV18	TGTGCCAGCTCACTATTTGATGTGGGAGGGCCTTACAATGAGCAGTTCTTC	CASSLFDVGGPYNEQFF
many	TRBJ2-5	-	TRBV10-3	TGTGCCATCAGTGAAGCGGAAGAGACCCAGTACTTC	CAISEAEETQYF
-	TRBJ2-1	TRBD2	TRBV5-8	TGTGCCAGCAGTAAACCGGGACTAAGCCAATCCTACAATGAGCAGTTCTTC	CASSKPGLSQSYNEQFF
few	TRBJ2-6	-	TRBV7-2	TGTGCCAGCAGCTTAGTTGGGAGCACGGGAGGGGCCAACGTCCTGACTTTC	CASSLVGSTGGANVLTF
-	TRBJ2-7	-	TRBV4-2	TGTGCCAGCAGCCAAGTAGCTTATTCCTACGAGCAGTACTTC	CASSQVAYSYEQYF
few	TRBJ2-2	TRBD2	TRBV6-5	TGTGCCAGCAGTTACGGTGGCGGGAGTTCCTACGGGGAGCTGTTTTTT	CASSYGGGSSYGELFF
-	TRBJ1-5	TRBD1	TRBV7-2	TGTGCCAGCAGCTTTTCAGCCCCCCGGACAGGGGATCAGCCCCAGCATTTT	CASSFSAPRTGDQPQHF
-	TRBJ2-1	TRBD2	TRBV9	TGTGCCAGCAGCGTAGCTACCAATCGGGGTAGCGGGAGTGGCAATGAGCAGTTCTTC	CASSVATNRGSGSGNEQFF
-	TRBJ2-5	TRBD2	TRBV5-4	TGTGCCAGCAGTCGGGAGGGAAAAGAGACCCAGTACTTC	CASSREGKETQYF
-	TRBJ2-5	TRBD1	TRBV18	TGTGCCAGCTCACGGGACAGGGGCAACCAAGAGACCCAGTACTTC	CASSRDRGNQETQYF
few	TRBJ2-1	TRBD1	TRBV7-9	TGTGCCAGCAGCTTATTCCAGGGGGTCTACAATGAGCAGTTCTTC	CASSLFQGVYNEQFF
-	TRBJ2-1	TRBD2	TRBV5-1	TGCGCCAGCAGCGGGACTAGCGGGAGGACCGGGGAGCAGTTCTTC	CASSGTSGRTGEQFF